These 15 T cell receptor beta chains were sequenced from one sample in a study of T cells expressing NK-cell markers. Reanalyzing the 5' RACE reads, TCRdb keeps one entry per CDR3 protein, without DNA. This sample's table reports roughly 150,000 distinct CDR3 sequences. Sequenced input: blood T cells: a sorted CD56 or NKG2C T cell subset, CD4+ or CD8+ T cells, or bulk PBMC T cells (not recorded which). The receptors come from a woman aged 18-69 years in good health.

The chain uses TRBV3-1 and TRBJ2-7; the D gene TCRdb calls, TRBD2, cannot be checked with no DNA. This CDR3 comprises 14 residues. In germline, CDR1 is LGHDT, CDR2 YNNKEL (reference sequence). CDR3 region: CASSQGLAGVEQYF.

The V and J genes are TRBV10-3 and TRBJ1-3; TCRdb selects TRBD1, and the lack of DNA leaves this call unchecked. Germline CDR1 reads ENHRY; CDR2 reads SYGVKD. The CDR3 is 14 amino acids. The CDR3 region is CAIKTGVAGNTIYF.

The V gene is TRBV5-6, the J gene TRBJ2-1; TCRdb outputs TRBD1, but without DNA this stays unchecked. The CDR3 has 13 residues. CDR1 and CDR2 (germline): SGHDT, YYEEEE. CDR3 protein: CASSLRGADEQFF. The full variable domain, its missing parts supplied by reference TRBV5-6 and TRBJ2-1, is DAGVTQSPTHLIKTRGQQVTLRCSPKSGHDTVSWYQQALGQGPQFIFQYYEEEERQRGNFPDRFSGHQFPNYSSELNVNALLLGDSALYLCASSLRGADEQFFGPGTRLTVL.

The chain joins TRBV3-1 to TRBJ2-1; the D call of TRBD2 rests on TCRdb alone, since no DNA is present to check it. Per germline, CDR1 LGHDT and CDR2 YNNKEL (reference sequence). This CDR3 contains 13 residues. CDR3 loop: CASSLPASPEQFF.

This sequence joins TRBV28 and TRBJ2-6. The CDR3 loop spans 15 amino acids. Germline-derived CDR1 and CDR2 are MDHEN and SYDVKM. CDR3 residues: CASSLSVPGANVLTF.

CDR3 residues: CASSRLLRQGALPYEQYF. The genes are TRBV12-3 or TRBV12-4 and TRBJ2-7; the TCRdb D gene call, TRBD1, has no DNA to confirm it. The CDR3 has 18 residues.

The chain employs TRBV12-3 or TRBV12-4 and TRBJ2-7. CDR3 length: 11 amino acids. This CDR3 is CASSLGGFEYF.

The V gene is TRBV5-6, the J gene TRBJ2-5. Germline CDR1 and CDR2: SGHDT and YYEEEE. CDR3 length: 12 amino acids. The CDR3 sequence is CASSLSTGTQYF.

V and J are TRBV28 and TRBJ2-1; the TCRdb D gene call, TRBD2, has no DNA to confirm it. The germline V gene encodes CDR1 MDHEN and CDR2 SYDVKM. The CDR3 runs 15 residues. The CDR3 reads CASRALAGGRNEQFF.

The rearrangement uses TRBV6-1 and TRBJ1-5; TCRdb's assignment of TRBD1 cannot be checked, as there is no DNA. CDR3 size: 18 residues. The germline V gene encodes CDR1 MNHNS and CDR2 SASEGT. The CDR3 sequence is CASSGVGAAGGSNQPQHF.

This chain connects TRBV3-1 to TRBJ2-1. The CDR3 is 14 residues long. The germline V gene encodes CDR1 LGHDT and CDR2 YNNKEL (reference sequence). The CDR3 sequence is CASSQVVAYNEQFF.

The chain has TRBV4-2 and TRBJ2-1; TCRdb designates TRBD2, a call that cannot be tested without DNA. The CDR3 consists of 16 residues. Looked up from germline, CDR1 is LGHNA and CDR2 is YNFKEQ. The CDR3 loop is CASTHSGRASYNEQFF.

The chain couples TRBV29-1 to TRBJ1-5; the TCRdb call, TRBD1, lacks DNA for checking. The CDR3 is 14 residues long. Germline CDR1 reads SQVTM; CDR2 reads ANQGSEA. CDR3: CSVAAGTGDQPQHF.

The chain's CDR3 is CASSYSRGLAGDEQYF. The rearrangement links TRBV6-5 to TRBJ2-7; TCRdb selects TRBD2, and the lack of DNA leaves this call unchecked. The germline gives CDR1 MNHEY, CDR2 SVGAGI. This CDR3 is built from 16 residues.

This chain connects TRBV25-1 to TRBJ2-1; TCRdb names TRBD1, which stays unverified in the absence of DNA. The CDR3 is made up of 14 amino acids. The germline V gene encodes CDR1 MGHDK and CDR2 SYGVNS. Here the CDR3 reads CASSERYQGNEQFF.